The 18 T cell receptor beta chains reported below all come from one sample, sequenced in a study of identical twins. Via MiXCR, TCRdb re-called the 5' RACE reads, giving one row per CDR3 protein. The profile covers approximately 670,000 distinct CDR3 sequences, with roughly 6.2% appearing a single time and around 2% taken by the ten largest. The sequenced sample consisted of naive T cells sorted from blood. These receptors were taken from a man aged 18 to 29 in good health.

A few counts support this clonotype. This chain links TRBV4-2 with TRBJ2-2, with TRBD2 as a possible D gene (5 bases). V shed 4 bases and J shed 2 bases, with 11 bases lying between them. Per germline, CDR1 LGHNA and CDR2 YNFKEQ. CDR3 length: 15 amino acids. As DNA, the CDR3 is TGTGCCAGCAGCCCAATGGACTCTAACACCGGGGAGCTGTTTTTT. Its translation is CASSPMDSNTGELFF.

In this sample, this clonotype turned up many times. V usage is TRBV2 and J usage is TRBJ2-2; 10 nucleotides line up with TRBD2. The ends lost 4 bases at V and 4 bases at J; junction bases unmatched: 0. CDR1 and CDR2 from the germline V gene are SNHLY and FYNNEI. The CDR3 is 14 amino acids. CDR3 amino acids: CASSVAGGTGELFF. The CDR3 nucleotides read TGTGCCAGCAGTGTAGCGGGAGGCACCGGGGAGCTGTTTTTT. Complete variable domain (other parts from reference TRBV2 and TRBJ2-2): EPEVTQTPSHQVTQMGQEVILRCVPISNHLYFYWYRQILGQKVEFLVSFYNNEISEKSEIFDDQFSVERPDGSNFTLKIRSTKLEDSAMYFCASSVAGGTGELFFGEGSRLTVL.

This clonotype has at least ten counts. This rearrangement joins TRBV5-1 to TRBJ2-1; D unresolved. CDR1 SGHRS and CDR2 YFSETQ come from the germline V gene. V gave up 5 bases and J gave up 6 bases, with 9 bases separating them. CDR3 length equals 12 residues. This chain's CDR3 is CASSSLGNEQFF. The CDR3 nucleotides read TGCGCCAGCAGTTCCTTAGGCAATGAGCAGTTCTTC.

The CDR3 sequence is CASSGPVGSGNTIYF. For the CDR3, the DNA is TGTGCCAGCAGCGGGCCGGTGGGTTCTGGAAACACCATATATTTT. The V and J genes are TRBV9 and TRBJ1-3; no definite D call. This CDR3 comprises 15 residues. V lost 3 bases, J lost 1 base, and 11 bases lay in between. Per the germline V gene, CDR1 is SGDLS and CDR2 is YYNGEE.

The chain links TRBV7-9 to TRBJ2-7; D could derive from TRBD1 or TRBD2 (5 bases each). The V gene's germline CDR1 is SEHNR and CDR2 FQNEAQ (reference sequence). The CDR3 length is 17 residues. Trimming shortened V by 1 base and J by 0 bases, and 16 bases separated the two germline ends. CDR3 DNA sequence: TGTGCCAGCAGCTTAGGGTTTGGCAGGGAGAGCTCCTACGAGCAGTACGTC. It specifies CASSLGFGRESSYEQYV.

The chain is built from TRBV15 and TRBJ2-5; tentative D call: TRBD1 (6 bases). Germline CDR1 and CDR2: LNHNV and YYDKDF (reference sequence). The V end lost 0 bases, the J end lost 8 bases, and 10 bases lay between the germline ends. The CDR3 is 13 residues long. CDR3 coding DNA: TGTGCCACCAGCAGAGAGGACAGTCTCACCCAGTACTTC. Translating gives CATSREDSLTQYF.

The chain has TRBV5-1 and TRBJ2-7; perhaps TRBD1 as D (5 bases). CDR1 and CDR2 (germline): SGHRS, YFSETQ. The CDR3 runs 14 residues. The CDR3 DNA is TGCGCCAGCAGCACCGCGCGCACCCGGGTGATGCAGGGCGTC. It translates to CASSTARTRVMQGV.

This chain links TRBV6-2 or TRBV6-3 with TRBJ2-7; D is undetermined. V lost 6 bases and J 2 bases, leaving 5 bases between the germline ends. CDR1 is MNHEY and CDR2 is SVGEGT in the germline V gene. This CDR3 region has 11 residues. The CDR3 loop reads CASRDPYEQYF. For the CDR3, the DNA is TGTGCCAGCAGGGACCCCTACGAGCAGTACTTC.

This clonotype was detected a few times. The chain joins TRBV11-2 to TRBJ1-3; TRBD1 agrees at 10 bases. The V gene end was trimmed by 3 bases and the J gene end by 3 bases; junction bases not matched to a gene: 2. The CDR3 totals 15 residues. In germline, CDR1 is SGHAT, CDR2 FQNNGV. CDR3 nucleotide sequence: TGTGCCAGCAGCTTTGACAGGGGGCTTGGAAACACCATATATTTT. Protein: CASSFDRGLGNTIYF.

The chain uses TRBV7-8 and TRBJ1-2; 8 bases line up with TRBD1. CDR1 and CDR2 (germline): SGHVS, FQNEAQ. The CDR3 extends over 14 amino acids. After removal of 5 bases from V and 4 bases from J, the junction contained 6 bases not matched to a gene. The DNA for the CDR3 is TGTGCCAGCAGCCCAAGGACAGGGTTCTATGGCTACACCTTC. Protein: CASSPRTGFYGYTF.

V is TRBV4-1 and J is TRBJ2-5; 10 bases match TRBD2. This CDR3 region has 17 residues. Trimming cost V 3 bases and J 2 bases; bases outside gene matches: 9. The germline gives CDR1 MGHRA, CDR2 YSYEKL. This CDR3 reads CASSHGLIAGGQETQYF. The CDR3 DNA reads as TGCGCCAGCAGCCACGGACTGATAGCGGGAGGACAAGAGACCCAGTACTTC.

This clonotype was recorded many times. The chain is built from TRBV12-3 or TRBV12-4 and TRBJ2-3; TRBD1 might be the D (6 bases). The CDR3 sequence is 14 residues long. Trimming took off 7 bases at V and 4 bases at J, with 15 bases between the two ends. In DNA form, the CDR3 reads TGTGCCAGCACCGGACAGCCATTCTCAGATACGCAGTATTTT. Residues: CASTGQPFSDTQYF.

At least ten counts were recorded for this clonotype. The V gene is TRBV2, the J gene TRBJ2-2; D possibly corresponds to TRBD1 (7 bases). Between the trimmed V and J ends, which lost 8 bases and 3 bases, there was a span of 13 bases. This CDR3 has 14 residues. Germline V gene data show CDR1 as SNHLY and CDR2 as FYNNEI. CDR3 in amino acids: CASRRDRYTGELFF. In nucleotides, the CDR3 is TGTGCCAGCCGGAGGGACAGATACACCGGGGAGCTGTTTTTT.

This clonotype appeared many times. The V and J genes are TRBV5-1 and TRBJ2-7; 10 nucleotides match TRBD2. Germline V gene data show CDR1 as SGHRS and CDR2 as YFSETQ. V gave up 4 bases and J gave up 3 bases; unmatched junction bases: 7. CDR3 length: 15 amino acids. CDR3 coding DNA: TGCGCCAGCAGCCCGGGACTAGCGAAAGACTACGAGCAGTACTTC. It translates to CASSPGLAKDYEQYF. Combining the CDR3 with reference TRBV5-1 and TRBJ2-7 gives the whole variable domain KAGVTQTPRYLIKTRGQQVTLSCSPISGHRSVSWYQQTPGQGLQFLFEYFSETQRNKGNFPGRFSGRQFSNSRSEMNVSTLELGDSALYLCASSPGLAKDYEQYFGPGTRLTVT.

This clonotype came up many times. The chain employs TRBV3-1 and TRBJ2-1, with 7 bases matching TRBD2. Looked up from germline, CDR1 is LGHDT and CDR2 is YNNKEL (reference sequence). The CDR3 contains 15 residues. Trimming cost V 6 bases and J 1 base; bases outside gene matches: 6. CDR3 DNA: TGTGCCAGCAGTCAAAGCGGGAAATCCTACAATGAGCAGTTCTTC. This sequence encodes CASSQSGKSYNEQFF.

This clonotype was counted at least ten times. This sequence joins TRBV21-1 and TRBJ2-1; no check of the table's D call, TRBD1, against the DNA was made. TRBV21-1 is termed a pseudogene. The CDR3 is 16 residues long. CDR3 in amino acids: CASSKADRGVLNEQFF. The CDR3 DNA reads as TGTGCCAGCAGCAAAGCGGACAGGGGAGTTCTCAATGAGCAGTTCTTC.

The sample holds many counts of this clonotype. The chain joins TRBV20-1 to TRBJ2-3; weak D call: TRBD1 (5 bases). The CDR3 runs to 16 residues. Germline CDR1 DFQATT, CDR2 SNEGSKA (reference sequence). V was shortened by 0 bases and J by 0 bases, with 13 bases between the two germline ends. The CDR3 DNA sequence: TGCAGTGCTAGAGACACGTTGACAGTTAGCACAGATACGCAGTATTTT. This sequence encodes CSARDTLTVSTDTQYF.

The genes are TRBV9 and TRBJ2-7; D perhaps matches TRBD2 (6 bases). The CDR3 has 15 amino acids. Germline CDR1 reads SGDLS; CDR2 reads YYNGEE. V gave up 0 bases and J gave up 1 base, with 11 bases separating them. The CDR3 coding sequence is TGTGCCAGCAGCGTAGACGGCGGGGCATCCTACGAGCAGTACTTC. It is translated as CASSVDGGASYEQYF.